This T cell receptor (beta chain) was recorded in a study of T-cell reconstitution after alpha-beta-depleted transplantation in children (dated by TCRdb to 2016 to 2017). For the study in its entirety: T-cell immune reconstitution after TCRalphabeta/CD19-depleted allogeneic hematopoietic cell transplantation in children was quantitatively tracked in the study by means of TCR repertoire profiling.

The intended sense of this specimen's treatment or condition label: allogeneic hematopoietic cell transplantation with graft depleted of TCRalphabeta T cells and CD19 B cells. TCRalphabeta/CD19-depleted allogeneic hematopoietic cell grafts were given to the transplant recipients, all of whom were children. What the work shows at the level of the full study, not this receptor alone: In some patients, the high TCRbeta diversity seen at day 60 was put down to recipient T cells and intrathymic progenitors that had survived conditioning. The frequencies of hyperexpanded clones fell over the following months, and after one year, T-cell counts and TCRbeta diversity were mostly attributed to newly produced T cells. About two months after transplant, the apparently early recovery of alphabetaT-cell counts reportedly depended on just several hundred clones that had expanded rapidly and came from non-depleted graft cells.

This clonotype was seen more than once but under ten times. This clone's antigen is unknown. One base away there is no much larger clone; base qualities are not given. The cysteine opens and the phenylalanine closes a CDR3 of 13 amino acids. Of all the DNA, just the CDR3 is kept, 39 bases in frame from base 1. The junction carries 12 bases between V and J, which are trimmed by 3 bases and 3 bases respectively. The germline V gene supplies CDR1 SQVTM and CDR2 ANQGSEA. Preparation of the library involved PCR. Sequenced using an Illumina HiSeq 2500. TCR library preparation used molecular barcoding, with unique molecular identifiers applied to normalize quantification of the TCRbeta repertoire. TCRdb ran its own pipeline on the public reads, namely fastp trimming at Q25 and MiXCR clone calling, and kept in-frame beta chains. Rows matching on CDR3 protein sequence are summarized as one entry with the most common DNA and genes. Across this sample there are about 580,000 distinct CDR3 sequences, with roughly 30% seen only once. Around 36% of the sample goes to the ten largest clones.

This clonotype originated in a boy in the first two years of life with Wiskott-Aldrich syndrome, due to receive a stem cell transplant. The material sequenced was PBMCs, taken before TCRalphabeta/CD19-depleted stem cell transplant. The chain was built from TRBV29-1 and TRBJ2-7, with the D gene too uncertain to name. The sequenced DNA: TGCAGCGTTGACGCCGGGCCCCTCTACGAGCAGTACTTC. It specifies CSVDAGPLYEQYF.